This is a list of T cell receptor beta chains from one sample in a study of OX40 agonist ivuxolimab in advanced cancers. Using immunoSEQ multiplex PCR, the repertoire was profiled, and TCRdb retains in-frame clones only, with some absent. Altogether about 69,000 clones are present, nearly 90% being singletons, with the ten largest covering about 10%. Sequencing was performed on CD4+ or CD8+ T cells sorted from blood, taken in a trial of the OX40 agonist ivuxolimab. These receptors were collected from an adult with an advanced solid tumor such as melanoma, head and neck, liver or kidney cancer. Both conserved end residues are part of each CDR3. Each record gives: CDR3 DNA, CDR3 protein, J gene, V gene, D gene. A D gene is named only where the DNA matches it firmly.

cdr3_nt: TGTGCCAGCGCCCGGAGGGGGCTCGATACGCAGTATTTT
cdr3_aa: CASARRGLDTQYF
j_call: TRBJ2-3
v_call: TRBV7-2
d_call: NA

cdr3_nt: TGTGCCAGCAGTGGCCGGGACATTTTAGGGGAGACCCAGTACTTC
cdr3_aa: CASSGRDILGETQYF
j_call: TRBJ2-5
v_call: TRBV6-5
d_call: NA

cdr3_nt: TGCGCCAGCAGCTCTGGACAGGGGGGGACCTACGAGCAGTACTTC
cdr3_aa: CASSSGQGGTYEQYF
j_call: TRBJ2-7
v_call: TRBV5-1
d_call: TRBD1

cdr3_nt: TGCGCCAGCAGCTGGGACAGAACTAGTGGGGATACGCAGTATTTT
cdr3_aa: CASSWDRTSGDTQYF
j_call: TRBJ2-3
v_call: TRBV5-1
d_call: TRBD1

cdr3_nt: TGTGCCAGCACTCGGGACACCCGATATAGCAATCAGCCCCAGCATTTT
cdr3_aa: CASTRDTRYSNQPQHF
j_call: TRBJ1-5
v_call: TRBV28
d_call: NA

cdr3_nt: TGTGCCAGCAGCCGAGGGACAGTCTCCTACAATGAGCAGTTCTTC
cdr3_aa: CASSRGTVSYNEQFF
j_call: TRBJ2-1
v_call: TRBV6-5
d_call: TRBD1

cdr3_nt: TGCAGCGTTGTGGCTAGCGGGTCTTCCTACGAGCAGTACTTC
cdr3_aa: CSVVASGSSYEQYF
j_call: TRBJ2-7
v_call: TRBV29-1
d_call: TRBD2

cdr3_nt: TGTGCCAGCAGCCTGGGTTTCGCCCTGGGCGAGCAGTACTTC
cdr3_aa: CASSLGFALGEQYF
j_call: TRBJ2-7
v_call: TRBV7-9
d_call: NA

cdr3_nt: TGCGCCAGCACTACCACAGGGTTCGGCACCGGGGAGCTGTTTTTT
cdr3_aa: CASTTTGFGTGELFF
j_call: TRBJ2-2
v_call: TRBV5-1
d_call: NA

cdr3_nt: TGCGCCAGCAGCCTCCACAGGGGGTTGACCGGGGAGCTGTTTTTT
cdr3_aa: CASSLHRGLTGELFF
j_call: TRBJ2-2
v_call: TRBV4-3
d_call: TRBD1

cdr3_nt: TGTGCCAGCACCAAAATGGACGGTGGCAGTAGGAATGAGCAGTTCTTC
cdr3_aa: CASTKMDGGSRNEQFF
j_call: TRBJ2-1
v_call: TRBV11-2
d_call: NA

cdr3_nt: TGTGCCAGCAGGCCAAGGGTTGCTGGCTACACCTTC
cdr3_aa: CASRPRVAGYTF
j_call: TRBJ1-2
v_call: TRBV28
d_call: NA

cdr3_nt: TGTGCCAGCAGCCAAGCGCGGCGGAGCGGGAGGGCCTCAGATACGCAGTATTTT
cdr3_aa: CASSQARRSGRASDTQYF
j_call: TRBJ2-3
v_call: TRBV4-2
d_call: TRBD2

cdr3_nt: TGCGCCAGCAGCTTGGCTACGGGCACAGATACGCAGTATTTT
cdr3_aa: CASSLATGTDTQYF
j_call: TRBJ2-3
v_call: TRBV5-1
d_call: NA

cdr3_nt: TGTGCCCGCAGTTCAGTAGCAGGGGGATCCTACGAGCAGTACTTC
cdr3_aa: CARSSVAGGSYEQYF
j_call: TRBJ2-7
v_call: TRBV27
d_call: TRBD1

cdr3_nt: TGTGCCAGCAGTACAGTTTGGGGGGATGAGGTCAATGAGCAGTTCTTC
cdr3_aa: CASSTVWGDEVNEQFF
j_call: TRBJ2-1
v_call: TRBV27
d_call: NA

cdr3_nt: TGTGCCAGCAGCTTAGGGGCAGGGGGCGCAGCTGGTGGCTACACCTTC
cdr3_aa: CASSLGAGGAAGGYTF
j_call: TRBJ1-2
v_call: TRBV13
d_call: TRBD1

cdr3_nt: TGCGCCAGCAGCTTGGCGCCGGGGGAAGGCACCGGGGAGCTGTTTTTT
cdr3_aa: CASSLAPGEGTGELFF
j_call: TRBJ2-2
v_call: TRBV5-1
d_call: NA

cdr3_nt: TGCGCCAGCAGCCAAGATGGCGTGGTTAGCTCCTACAATGAGCAGTTCTTC
cdr3_aa: CASSQDGVVSSYNEQFF
j_call: TRBJ2-1
v_call: TRBV4-1
d_call: NA

cdr3_nt: TGCGCCAGCAGTCAAATCGGGGACATCTGGACCTACAATGAGCAGTTCTTC
cdr3_aa: CASSQIGDIWTYNEQFF
j_call: TRBJ2-1
v_call: TRBV23-1
d_call: NA

cdr3_nt: TGTGCCAGCAGATTCCGCGGTGATGAGCAGTTCTTC
cdr3_aa: CASRFRGDEQFF
j_call: TRBJ2-1
v_call: TRBV11-3
d_call: NA

cdr3_nt: TGTGCCAGCAGCTTCAGCGGGAGTAGTAACGAGCAGTACTTC
cdr3_aa: CASSFSGSSNEQYF
j_call: TRBJ2-7
v_call: TRBV7-8
d_call: TRBD2

cdr3_nt: TGTGCCAGCAGCACCCGGACAGGGGGCCTCCAAGAGACCCAGTACTTC
cdr3_aa: CASSTRTGGLQETQYF
j_call: TRBJ2-5
v_call: TRBV4-2
d_call: TRBD1

cdr3_nt: TGTGCCAGCAGCTTAGGTGGGACTAGCAGATCAAATGAGCAGTTCTTC
cdr3_aa: CASSLGGTSRSNEQFF
j_call: TRBJ2-1
v_call: TRBV11-3
d_call: TRBD2

cdr3_nt: TGTGCCAGCAGTTACTCGGAAGTTACAGATACGCAGTATTTT
cdr3_aa: CASSYSEVTDTQYF
j_call: TRBJ2-3
v_call: TRBV6-5
d_call: NA